One and the same sample provided the 5 T cell receptor beta chains below, sequenced in a study of CD8 T cells in Susac syndrome. Random hexamers served to reverse transcribe about 0.45 to 1 ug RNA. TCRdb independently ran MiXCR on the immunoSEQ multiplex PCR reads; one entry per CDR3 protein. Found here are around 130,000 distinct CDR3 sequences, roughly 94% of them singletons; the top ten hold 0.095% to 0.1%. Sequencing used CD4+ T cells from PBMCs. The receptors come from a human donor in good health.

The chain carries TRBV3-1 and TRBJ1-6; D remains unclear. This CDR3 has 13 amino acids. Germline V gene sequence: CDR1 LGHDT, CDR2 YNNKEL (reference sequence). The V and J ends lost 1 base and 9 bases respectively, with 7 bases between them. CDR3 protein: CASSQGMGSPLHF. CDR3 in DNA: TGTGCCAGCAGCCAAGGTATGGGTTCACCCCTCCACTTT.

V gene TRBV5-4 combines with J gene TRBJ2-1; TRBD1 is a possible D gene (6 bases). Between the trimmed V and J ends, which lost 4 bases and 0 bases, there was a span of 11 bases. This CDR3 has 15 amino acids. Germline CDR1 SGHNT, CDR2 YYREEE (reference sequence). The CDR3 is CASSVDRNSYNEQFF. The CDR3 nucleotides are TGTGCCAGCAGCGTAGACAGGAACTCCTACAATGAGCAGTTCTTC.

The rearrangement uses TRBV5-1 and TRBJ2-5; tentative D call: TRBD2 (6 bases). Per the germline V gene, CDR1 is SGHRS and CDR2 is YFSETQ. This CDR3 is built from 13 residues. The V and J ends lost 3 bases and 5 bases respectively, with 11 bases between them. DNA for the CDR3: TGCGCCAGCAGCTGGGCCCGGGGGGAGACCCAGTACTTC. Translated, it gives CASSWARGETQYF.

The V gene is TRBV20-1, the J gene TRBJ2-7; 9 bases agree with TRBD2. The CDR3 contains 11 residues. V lost 3 bases, J lost 13 bases, and 7 bases stayed unmatched. CDR1 DFQATT and CDR2 SNEGSKA come from the germline V gene (reference sequence). CDR3: CSASSSGVIYF. The CDR3 DNA reads as TGCAGTGCTAGCTCTAGCGGGGTAATCTACTTC.

The count of this clonotype is one. The CDR3 loop is CASSVDGQRIQPQHF. The CDR3 nucleotides read TGTGCCAGCAGCGTAGACGGACAGCGTATCCAGCCCCAGCATTTT. The rearrangement links TRBV9 to TRBJ1-5; D possibly corresponds to TRBD1 (6 bases). The CDR3 extends over 15 amino acids. Germline CDR1 is SGDLS and CDR2 is YYNGEE. The ends were cut back, 0 bases at V and 7 bases at J, with 14 bases in the middle.